This is a list of T cell receptor beta chains from one sample in a study of blood T cell repertoires in COVID-19. Here immunoSEQ multiplex PCR was the method, and the copy in TCRdb shows in-frame clones only, minus some. This repertoire shows more than 350,000 clones, roughly 84% found once; its top ten account for approximately 1.5%. The sample taken for sequencing was PBMCs or T cells enriched from blood (not recorded which). Receptors were obtained from a woman in her late teens or twenties who had been exposed to COVID-19. Both conserved end residues are part of each CDR3. The size field is filled for only some rows; it gives once, few, many or a size class.

clone_size j_call v_call cdr3_aa
. TRBJ2-5 TRBV13 CASSLTVAGDQETQYF
few TRBJ2-7 TRBV10-3 CAISESIAGIGEQYF
. TRBJ2-7 TRBV19 CASSAQGGTWDGEQYF
. TRBJ2-7 TRBV7-9 CASSLGIGSLGEQYF
. TRBJ2-3 TRBV11-2 CASRSSPLAADTQYF
. TRBJ1-5 TRBV19 CASSGRDQPQHF
few TRBJ2-1 TRBV2 CASSVKDLRGGEQFF
. TRBJ1-6 TRBV11-2 CASSPTGSSYNSPLHF
once TRBJ1-4 TRBV30 CAWSVSGGGEKLFF
. TRBJ1-5 TRBV9 CASSDGVSEGNQPQHF
. TRBJ1-2 TRBV28 CASSSGQNYGYTF
. TRBJ1-1 TRBV19 CASSMSVNTEAFF
. TRBJ2-7 TRBV29-1 CSVSRTSGKTYSYEQYF
. TRBJ2-7 TRBV2 CASTKPMSSSYEQYF
. TRBJ2-1 TRBV9 CASSLSGGTYNEQFF
. TRBJ2-3 TRBV5-6 CASSKRASTDTQYF
once TRBJ1-1 TRBV7-8 CASSRTANTEAFF
once TRBJ2-3 TRBV5-1 CASSFHSGGDRGTDTQYF
. TRBJ2-5 TRBV7-2 CASSFTSGGLTQYF
. TRBJ2-3 TRBV5-1 CASSFPGTRGGDTQYF
. TRBJ2-7 TRBV6-5 CASSSGGGASYEQYF
. TRBJ1-1 TRBV6-2/TRBV6-3 CASSYSGRPMNTEAFF
. TRBJ2-7 TRBV18 CASSPGQGPYEQYF
. TRBJ2-7 TRBV5-1 CASSFVAGQTYVEQYF
. TRBJ2-1 TRBV19 CASSLDYLSSYNEQFF
. TRBJ2-5 TRBV7-8 CASSHVLGLEETQYF
. TRBJ1-1 TRBV12-3/TRBV12-4 CASSFSTGVAFF
. TRBJ2-7 TRBV28 CASTSLGGRSYEQYF
. TRBJ2-1 TRBV5-1 CASSLAAGTDNEQFF
. TRBJ1-2 TRBV29-1 CSVEESAGEYGYTF
. TRBJ1-3 TRBV3-1/TRBV3-2 CASSRDSYFSGNTIYF
once TRBJ1-5 TRBV3-1/TRBV3-2 CASSQDLAVQPQHF
. TRBJ2-7 TRBV11-3 CASSKDRYEQYF
once TRBJ2-6 TRBV28 CASSLSHAKQGYRHSGANVLTF
. TRBJ2-5 TRBV28 CASMVPGGGQETQYF
. TRBJ2-1 TRBV28 CASSSSQEGYNEQFF